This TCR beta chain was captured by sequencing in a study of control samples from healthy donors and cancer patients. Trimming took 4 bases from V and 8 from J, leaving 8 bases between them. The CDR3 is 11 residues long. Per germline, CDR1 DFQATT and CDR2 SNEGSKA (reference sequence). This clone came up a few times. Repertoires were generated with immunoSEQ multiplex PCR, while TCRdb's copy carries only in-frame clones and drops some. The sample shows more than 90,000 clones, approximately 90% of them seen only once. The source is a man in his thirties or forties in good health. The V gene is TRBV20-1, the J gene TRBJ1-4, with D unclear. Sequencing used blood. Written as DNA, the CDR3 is TGCAGTGCTAACAATCAGGAAAAACTGTTTTTT. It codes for CSANNQEKLFF.